This is a list of T cell receptor beta chains from one sample in a study of blood T cell repertoires in COVID-19. TCRdb's table, derived via immunoSEQ multiplex PCR, lists solely in-frame clones and lacks some. The sample shows about 240,000 clones, roughly 86% of them seen only once. The sample comprised PBMCs or T cells enriched from blood (not recorded which). The receptors derive from a woman between 40 and 55 years old with acute COVID-19. Each CDR3 is given without its conserved first and last residue. The D gene is left open where the match is weak.

V	J	D	CDR3
TRBV18	TRBJ2-7	TRBD2	ASTQRLAGLYEQY
TRBV2	TRBJ2-2	TRBD2	ASSVASGRTGELF
TRBV6-5	TRBJ2-7	TRBD2	ATCWTSGYEQY
TRBV5-6	TRBJ2-5	TRBD1	ASSRDREETQY
TRBV27	TRBJ2-3	NA	ASSPKGDTQY
TRBV5-6	TRBJ1-1	NA	ASSSDIPNEAF
TRBV18	TRBJ1-4	NA	ASSPPQGEKLF
TRBV5-1	TRBJ2-7	TRBD2	ASSHSGAGAYEQY
TRBV11-2	TRBJ1-1	TRBD1	ASSYQSGGFGF
TRBV7-2	TRBJ2-7	TRBD2	ASSATSASSYEQY
TRBV7-3	TRBJ2-2	TRBD2	ASSFLAGDSTGELF
TRBV19	TRBJ2-1	TRBD2	ASRRSSGSYEQF
TRBV2	TRBJ1-3	NA	ASIISSGNTIY
TRBV7-6	TRBJ1-2	TRBD1	ASSPSGTAFDGYT
TRBV9	TRBJ2-7	TRBD1	ASSAATGPEQY
TRBV21-1	TRBJ1-5	NA	ASSKSPGQDSYSNQPQH
TRBV5-6	TRBJ2-3	TRBD1	ASSLGGQSTDTQY
TRBV5-4	TRBJ2-7	NA	ASSFGRDRYEQY
TRBV27	TRBJ2-2	NA	ASSSPGTGELF
TRBV5-6	TRBJ2-7	NA	ASSLTRSEQY
TRBV9	TRBJ1-1	NA	ASSVGTGSAEAF
TRBV7-6	TRBJ1-2	NA	ASSLGPQGSDDYGYT
TRBV2	TRBJ1-1	NA	ASSEYRNTEAF
TRBV12-3/TRBV12-4	TRBJ2-7	NA	ASSGTFSYEQY
TRBV12-3/TRBV12-4	TRBJ2-7	NA	ASSFTYEQY
TRBV19	TRBJ2-7	NA	ASSIGSGHYEQY
TRBV7-9	TRBJ1-1	TRBD1	ASQQGLNTEAF
TRBV11-3	TRBJ2-7	TRBD2	ASSQSGLDSYEQY